These T cell receptor beta chains were read from a single sample in a study of blood T cell repertoires in COVID-19. Using immunoSEQ multiplex PCR, the repertoire was profiled, and TCRdb retains in-frame clones only, with some absent. The sample lists around 250,000 clones, 80% to 90% occurring once. What was sequenced was PBMCs or T cells enriched from blood (not recorded which). All receptors come from a woman aged 40 to 50 who had been exposed to COVID-19. CDR3s leave out the opening cysteine and the closing phenylalanine or tryptophan. D genes are given only for firm matches.

v_call,d_call,j_call,cdr3_aa
TRBV21-1,-,TRBJ2-3,ASRTGVPGTDTQY
TRBV5-6,TRBD2,TRBJ2-1,ASSSSGPSSYNEQF
TRBV10-3,TRBD1,TRBJ1-4,AISESGTENEKLF
TRBV29-1,-,TRBJ1-3,SWSGSGNTIY
TRBV2,TRBD1,TRBJ1-1,ATAIGTGGEAF
TRBV18,-,TRBJ1-3,ASSPRDPRVPGNTIY
TRBV19,-,TRBJ2-7,ASSPSLRSSYEQY
TRBV28,TRBD2,TRBJ2-1,ASSLLAGGLGNEQF
TRBV19,-,TRBJ2-1,ASSIAPREDYNEQF
TRBV7-3,-,TRBJ2-7,ASSFGSSYEQY
TRBV5-5,-,TRBJ2-1,ASSPGLRGDNEQF
TRBV6-2/TRBV6-3,-,TRBJ1-5,ASSYSTQGRQPQH
TRBV18,TRBD2,TRBJ2-3,ASSPNIAGGPGWLGTDTQY
TRBV6-1,TRBD1,TRBJ2-7,ASSEGTGVYEQY
TRBV7-8,TRBD2,TRBJ2-2,ASSLVAGTGELF
TRBV28,TRBD1,TRBJ1-2,ASSFPTGGNYGYT
TRBV19,TRBD1,TRBJ1-5,ASSSRTGPTSQPQH
TRBV30,-,TRBJ1-2,AWSITMGGNYGYT
TRBV9,-,TRBJ1-6,ASSADSGNSPLH
TRBV4-3,-,TRBJ2-6,ASSRGLDSGANVLT
TRBV18,-,TRBJ1-2,ASSPDRTRWNYGYT
TRBV3-1/TRBV3-2,TRBD1,TRBJ1-4,ASSQERQGAREKLF
TRBV9,-,TRBJ1-2,ASSVGGYYGYT
TRBV28,TRBD2,TRBJ2-4,ASFPGGAAKNIQY
TRBV5-1,-,TRBJ1-2,ASSPDGRGYGYT
TRBV28,-,TRBJ2-7,ASSSPGTRYEQY
TRBV23-1,TRBD2,TRBJ2-7,ASNRKTRRVAGLGRAGQY
TRBV5-1,TRBD1,TRBJ1-6,ASSLNPQGATGSPLH
TRBV5-1,TRBD2,TRBJ2-7,ASSSGTSGGNEQY
TRBV7-2,-,TRBJ2-2,ASSLAATGDTGELF
TRBV6-5,TRBD2,TRBJ2-5,ATSGLHQETQY
TRBV28,-,TRBJ2-4,ASSFGRLAKNIQY
TRBV7-2,TRBD1,TRBJ2-1,ASSPAGGSYNEQF
TRBV18,-,TRBJ2-5,ASSPLQGQETQY
TRBV6-2/TRBV6-3,-,TRBJ2-2,ASSYRVDTGELF
TRBV27,TRBD1,TRBJ2-2,ASSLPGGPNTGELF
TRBV15,TRBD1,TRBJ1-2,ATSRGVGQGARYGYT
TRBV6-5,-,TRBJ2-7,ASSTSAYEQY
TRBV5-6,-,TRBJ1-2,ASSFSDNGYT
TRBV28,TRBD1,TRBJ1-2,ASHTGGGGYT
TRBV11-3,TRBD1,TRBJ1-4,ASKETGEEKLF
TRBV7-8,TRBD2,TRBJ2-3,ASIPGRLAGGPRSDTQY
TRBV7-3,-,TRBJ2-1,ASSRSGYNEQF
TRBV4-1,TRBD1,TRBJ1-4,ASSVVNTGATNEKLF
TRBV5-1,TRBD1,TRBJ1-1,ASSLTGAENTEAF
TRBV5-4,-,TRBJ1-1,ASSLEGWLEAF
TRBV2,TRBD2,TRBJ2-5,ASSDVLAGGDQETQY
TRBV30,TRBD1,TRBJ1-5,AWRAGGLRNQPQH
TRBV12-3/TRBV12-4,-,TRBJ2-1,ASSIRDSGEQF
TRBV6-5,TRBD1,TRBJ1-1,ASGSTGTRNTEAF
TRBV7-3,-,TRBJ1-1,ASSPSGGGTEAF
TRBV29-1,-,TRBJ1-2,SVAGRTAYGYT
TRBV7-3,TRBD1,TRBJ1-2,ASSFPDRGGYT
TRBV7-9,TRBD1,TRBJ1-2,ASSLDDRANYGYT
TRBV29-1,-,TRBJ2-7,SVEERGRGEQY
TRBV6-5,-,TRBJ2-5,ASTNIGVQETQY
TRBV6-6,-,TRBJ2-1,ASRDSASSYNEQF
TRBV7-2,TRBD1,TRBJ1-2,ASSRGDRNYGYT
TRBV5-1,-,TRBJ2-3,ASRDISSTDTQY
TRBV7-2,-,TRBJ2-3,ASSIYTDTQY